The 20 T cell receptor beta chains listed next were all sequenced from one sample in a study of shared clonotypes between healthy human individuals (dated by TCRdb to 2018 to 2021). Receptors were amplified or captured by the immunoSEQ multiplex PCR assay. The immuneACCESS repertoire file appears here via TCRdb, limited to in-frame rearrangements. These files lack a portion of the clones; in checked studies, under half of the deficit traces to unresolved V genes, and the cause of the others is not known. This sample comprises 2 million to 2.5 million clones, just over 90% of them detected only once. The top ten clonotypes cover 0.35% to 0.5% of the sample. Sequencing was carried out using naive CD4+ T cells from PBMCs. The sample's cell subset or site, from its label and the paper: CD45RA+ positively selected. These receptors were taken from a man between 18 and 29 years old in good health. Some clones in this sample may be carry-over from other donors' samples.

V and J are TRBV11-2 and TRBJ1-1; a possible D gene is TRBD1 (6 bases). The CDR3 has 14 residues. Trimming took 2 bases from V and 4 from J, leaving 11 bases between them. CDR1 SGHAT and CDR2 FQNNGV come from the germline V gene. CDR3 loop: CASSLLRGSTEAFF. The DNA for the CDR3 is TGTGCCAGCAGCTTACTCAGGGGAAGCACTGAAGCTTTCTTT.

The CDR3 spells CASSLDPGKGVVGEQYF. The DNA for the CDR3 is TGTGCCAGCAGCTTAGATCCCGGGAAGGGGGTTGTGGGAGAGCAGTACTTC. The rearrangement uses TRBV11-2 and TRBJ2-7; TRBD1 is a possible D gene (6 bases). Germline values: CDR1 SGHAT, CDR2 FQNNGV. This CDR3 region has 17 residues. Trimming cost V 0 bases and J 7 bases, with 22 bases left between them.

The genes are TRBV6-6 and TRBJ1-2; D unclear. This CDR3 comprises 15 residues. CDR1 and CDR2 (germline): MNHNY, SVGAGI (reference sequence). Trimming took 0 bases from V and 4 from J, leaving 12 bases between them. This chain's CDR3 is CASSYSPSGFYGYTF. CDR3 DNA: TGTGCCAGCAGTTACTCCCCCTCTGGTTTCTATGGCTACACCTTC.

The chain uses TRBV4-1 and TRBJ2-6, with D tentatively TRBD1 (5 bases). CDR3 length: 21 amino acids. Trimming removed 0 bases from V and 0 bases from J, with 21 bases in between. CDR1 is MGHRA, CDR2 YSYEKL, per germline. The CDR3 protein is CASSQDTTTGNSFSGANVLTF. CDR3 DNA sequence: TGCGCCAGCAGCCAAGACACCACTACAGGTAACTCCTTCTCTGGGGCCAACGTCCTGACTTTC.

CDR3 nucleotides: TGTGCCAGCAGTTTAACCAGGGGATATGGCTACACCTTC. Residues: CASSLTRGYGYTF. The V and J genes are TRBV28 and TRBJ1-2, with D possibly being TRBD1 (6 bases). The V end was cut by 2 bases, the J end by 5 bases, with 9 bases between. CDR3 size: 13 residues. In germline, CDR1 is MDHEN, CDR2 SYDVKM.

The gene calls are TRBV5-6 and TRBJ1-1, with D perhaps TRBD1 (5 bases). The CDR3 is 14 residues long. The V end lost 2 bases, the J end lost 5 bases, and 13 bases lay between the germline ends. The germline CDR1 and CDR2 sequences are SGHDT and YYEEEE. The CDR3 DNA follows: TGTGCCAGCAGCTTAAACTGGCAGGGAACTGAAGCTTTCTTT. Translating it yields CASSLNWQGTEAFF.

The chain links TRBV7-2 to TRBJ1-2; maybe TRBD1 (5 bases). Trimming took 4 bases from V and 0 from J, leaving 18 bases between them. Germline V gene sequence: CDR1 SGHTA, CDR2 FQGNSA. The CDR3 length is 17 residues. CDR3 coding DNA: TGTGCCAGCAGCTCCCGGGCCGGCGACAGCGCTAACTATGGCTACACCTTC. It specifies CASSSRAGDSANYGYTF.

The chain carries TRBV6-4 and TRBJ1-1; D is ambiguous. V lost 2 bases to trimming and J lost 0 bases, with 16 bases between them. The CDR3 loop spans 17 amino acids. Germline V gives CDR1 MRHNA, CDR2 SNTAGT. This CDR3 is CASSDPSSKEMNTEAFF. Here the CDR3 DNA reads TGTGCCAGCAGTGACCCTAGCTCTAAAGAAATGAACACTGAAGCTTTCTTT.

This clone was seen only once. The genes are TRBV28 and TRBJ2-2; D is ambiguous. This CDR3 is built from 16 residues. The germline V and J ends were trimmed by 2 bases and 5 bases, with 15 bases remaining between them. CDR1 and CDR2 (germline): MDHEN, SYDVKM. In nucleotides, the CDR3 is TGTGCCAGCAGTTTAAGTGGGGTTATAAAAACCGGGGAGCTGTTTTTT. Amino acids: CASSLSGVIKTGELFF.

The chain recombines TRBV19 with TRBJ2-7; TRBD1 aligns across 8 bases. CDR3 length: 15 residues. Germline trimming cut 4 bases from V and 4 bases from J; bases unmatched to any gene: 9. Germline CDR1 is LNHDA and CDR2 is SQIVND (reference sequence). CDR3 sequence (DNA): TGTGCCAGTAGTACCCAGGGACAGGCAGAATACGAGCAGTACTTC. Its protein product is CASSTQGQAEYEQYF.

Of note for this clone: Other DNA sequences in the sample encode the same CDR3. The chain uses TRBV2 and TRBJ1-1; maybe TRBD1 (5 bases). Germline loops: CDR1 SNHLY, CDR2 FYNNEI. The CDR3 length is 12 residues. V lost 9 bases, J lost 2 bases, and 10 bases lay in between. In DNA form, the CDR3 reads TGTGCCAGTTCGGGACCCAACACTGAAGCTTTCTTT. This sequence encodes CASSGPNTEAFF.

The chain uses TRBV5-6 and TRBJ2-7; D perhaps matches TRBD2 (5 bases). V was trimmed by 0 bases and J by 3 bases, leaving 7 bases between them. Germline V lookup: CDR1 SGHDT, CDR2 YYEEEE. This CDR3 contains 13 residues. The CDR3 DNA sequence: TGTGCCAGCAGCTTGGCCGGGAACTACGAGCAGTACTTC. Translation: CASSLAGNYEQYF.

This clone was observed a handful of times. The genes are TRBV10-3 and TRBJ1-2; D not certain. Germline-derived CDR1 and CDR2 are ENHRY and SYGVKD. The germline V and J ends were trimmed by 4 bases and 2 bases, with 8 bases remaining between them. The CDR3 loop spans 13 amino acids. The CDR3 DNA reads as TGTGCCATCAGTGCCGGGATCAACTATGGCTACACCTTC. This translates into CAISAGINYGYTF.

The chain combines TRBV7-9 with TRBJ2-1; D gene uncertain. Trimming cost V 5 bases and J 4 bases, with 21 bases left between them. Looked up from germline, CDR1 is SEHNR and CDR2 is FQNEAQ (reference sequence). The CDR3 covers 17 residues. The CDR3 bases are TGTGCCAGCAGCCCCCGGTTTAGGTCAGAAGTTTACAATGAGCAGTTCTTC. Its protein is CASSPRFRSEVYNEQFF.

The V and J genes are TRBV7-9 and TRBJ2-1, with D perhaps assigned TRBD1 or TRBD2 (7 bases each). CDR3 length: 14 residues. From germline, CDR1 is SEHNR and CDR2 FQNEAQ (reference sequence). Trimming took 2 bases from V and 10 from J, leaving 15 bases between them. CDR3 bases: TGTGCCAGCAGCTTACTGGCAGGGGGAGGGGAGCAGTTCTTC. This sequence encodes CASSLLAGGGEQFF.

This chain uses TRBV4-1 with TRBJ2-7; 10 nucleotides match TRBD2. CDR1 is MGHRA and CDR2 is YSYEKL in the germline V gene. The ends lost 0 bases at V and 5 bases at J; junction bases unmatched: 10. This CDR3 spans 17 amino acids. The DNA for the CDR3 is TGCGCCAGCAGCCAAGATTCAGGACTAGCGGTCGTCAACGAGCAGTACTTC. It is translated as CASSQDSGLAVVNEQYF.

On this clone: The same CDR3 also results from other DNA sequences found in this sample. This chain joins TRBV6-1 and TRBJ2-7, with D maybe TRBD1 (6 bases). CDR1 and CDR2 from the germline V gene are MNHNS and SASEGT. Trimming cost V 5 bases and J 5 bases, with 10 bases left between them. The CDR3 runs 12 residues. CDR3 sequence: CASSLQGHEQYF. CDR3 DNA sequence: TGTGCCAGCAGTCTACAGGGCCACGAGCAGTACTTC.

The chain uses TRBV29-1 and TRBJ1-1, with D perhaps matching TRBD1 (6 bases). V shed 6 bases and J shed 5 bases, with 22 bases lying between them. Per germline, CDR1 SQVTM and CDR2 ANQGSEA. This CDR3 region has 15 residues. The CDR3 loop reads CSVAPMYRVSTEAFF. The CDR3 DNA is TGCAGCGTCGCACCGATGTACAGGGTTAGTACTGAAGCTTTCTTT.

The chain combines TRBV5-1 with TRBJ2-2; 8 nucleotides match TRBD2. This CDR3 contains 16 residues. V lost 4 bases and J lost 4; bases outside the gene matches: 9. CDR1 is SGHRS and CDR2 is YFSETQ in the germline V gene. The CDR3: CASSVGRAVGTGELFF. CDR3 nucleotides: TGCGCCAGCAGCGTCGGGAGGGCCGTGGGCACCGGGGAGCTGTTTTTT.

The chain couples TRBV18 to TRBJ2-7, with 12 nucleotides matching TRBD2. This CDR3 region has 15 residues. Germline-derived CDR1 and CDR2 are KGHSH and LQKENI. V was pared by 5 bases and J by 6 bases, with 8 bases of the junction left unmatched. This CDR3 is CASSSTSGSSVEQYF. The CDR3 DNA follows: TGTGCCAGCTCATCGACTAGCGGGAGTAGCGTCGAGCAGTACTTC.